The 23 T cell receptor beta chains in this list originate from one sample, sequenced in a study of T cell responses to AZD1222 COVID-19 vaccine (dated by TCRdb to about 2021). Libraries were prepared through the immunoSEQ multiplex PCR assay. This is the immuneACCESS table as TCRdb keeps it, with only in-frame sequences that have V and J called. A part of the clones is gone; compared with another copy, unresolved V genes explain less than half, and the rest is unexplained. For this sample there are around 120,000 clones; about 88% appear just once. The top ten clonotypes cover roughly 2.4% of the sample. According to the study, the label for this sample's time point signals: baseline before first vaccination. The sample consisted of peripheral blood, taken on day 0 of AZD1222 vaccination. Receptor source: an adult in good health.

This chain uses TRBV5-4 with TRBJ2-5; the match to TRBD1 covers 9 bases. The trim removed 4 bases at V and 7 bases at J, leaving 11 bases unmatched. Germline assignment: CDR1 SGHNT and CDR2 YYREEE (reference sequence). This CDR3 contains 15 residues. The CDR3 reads CASSPDRGGHGTQYF. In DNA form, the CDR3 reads TGTGCCAGCAGCCCGGACAGGGGAGGGCACGGGACCCAGTACTTC.

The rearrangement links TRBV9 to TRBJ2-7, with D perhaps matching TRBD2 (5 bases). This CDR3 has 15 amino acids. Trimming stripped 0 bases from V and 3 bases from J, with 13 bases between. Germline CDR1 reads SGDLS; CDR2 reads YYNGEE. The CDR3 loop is CASSVVPDWGYEQYF. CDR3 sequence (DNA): TGTGCCAGCAGCGTAGTTCCGGACTGGGGCTACGAGCAGTACTTC.

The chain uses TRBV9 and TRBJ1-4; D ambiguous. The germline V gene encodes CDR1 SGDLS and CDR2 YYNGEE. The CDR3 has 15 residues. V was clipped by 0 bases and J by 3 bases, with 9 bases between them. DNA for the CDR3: TGTGCCAGCAGCGTAGCCTCTCAAGCTAATGAAAAACTGTTTTTT. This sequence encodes CASSVASQANEKLFF.

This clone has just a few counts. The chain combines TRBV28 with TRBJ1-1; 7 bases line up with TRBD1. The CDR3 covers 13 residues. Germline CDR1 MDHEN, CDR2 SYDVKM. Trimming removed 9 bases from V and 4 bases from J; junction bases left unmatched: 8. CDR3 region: CASKTGLSTEAFF. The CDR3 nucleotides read TGTGCCAGTAAGACAGGGTTGAGCACTGAAGCTTTCTTT.

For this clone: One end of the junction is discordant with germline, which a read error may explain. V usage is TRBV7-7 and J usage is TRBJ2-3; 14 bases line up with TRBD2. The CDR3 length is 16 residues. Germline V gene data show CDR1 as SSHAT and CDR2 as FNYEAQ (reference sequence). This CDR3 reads CASSLGLAGVADTQYF. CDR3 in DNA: TGTGCTAGCAGCTTGGGACTAGCGGGAGTGGCAGATACGCAGTATTTT.

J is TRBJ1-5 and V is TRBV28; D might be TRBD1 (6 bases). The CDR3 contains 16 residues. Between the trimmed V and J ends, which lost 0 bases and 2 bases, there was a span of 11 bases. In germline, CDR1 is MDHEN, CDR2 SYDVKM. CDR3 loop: CASSLWVAGGNQPQHF. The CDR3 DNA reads TGTGCCAGCAGTTTATGGGTTGCAGGGGGCAATCAGCCCCAGCATTTT.

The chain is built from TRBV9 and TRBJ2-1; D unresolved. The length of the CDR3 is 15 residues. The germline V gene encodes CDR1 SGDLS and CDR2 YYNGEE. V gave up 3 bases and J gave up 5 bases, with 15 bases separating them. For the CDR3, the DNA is TGTGCCAGCAGCGAGGGAACGTTGGGCCACAATGAGCAGTTCTTC. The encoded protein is CASSEGTLGHNEQFF.

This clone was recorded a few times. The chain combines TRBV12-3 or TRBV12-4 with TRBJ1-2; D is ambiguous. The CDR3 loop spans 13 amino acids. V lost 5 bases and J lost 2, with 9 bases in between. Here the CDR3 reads CASSTRTNYGYTF. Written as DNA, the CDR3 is TGTGCCAGCAGTACGAGGACGAACTATGGCTACACCTTC.

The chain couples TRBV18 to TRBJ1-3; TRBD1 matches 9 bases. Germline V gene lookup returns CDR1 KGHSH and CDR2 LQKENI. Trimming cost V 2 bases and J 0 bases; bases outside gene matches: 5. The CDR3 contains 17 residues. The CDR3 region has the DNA TGTGCCAGCTCACCAATCGACAGGGGGAGCTCTGGAAACACCATATATTTT. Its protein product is CASSPIDRGSSGNTIYF.

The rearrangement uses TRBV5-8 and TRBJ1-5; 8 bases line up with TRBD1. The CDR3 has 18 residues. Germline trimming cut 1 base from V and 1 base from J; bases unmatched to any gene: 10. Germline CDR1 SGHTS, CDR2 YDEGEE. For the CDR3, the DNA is TGTGCCAGCAGCTTGACCTTCCCAGGGGGCGCCAGCAATCAGCCCCAGCATTTT. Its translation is CASSLTFPGGASNQPQHF.

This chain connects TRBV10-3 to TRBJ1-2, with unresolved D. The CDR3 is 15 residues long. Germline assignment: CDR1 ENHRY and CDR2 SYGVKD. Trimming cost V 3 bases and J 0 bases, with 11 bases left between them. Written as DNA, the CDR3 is TGTGCCATCAGTGACCCTGGAACTCCTAACTATGGCTACACCTTC. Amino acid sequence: CAISDPGTPNYGYTF.

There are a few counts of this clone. The DNA of the CDR3 is TGTGCCAGCAGCTGGAGGGGACACTATAATTCACCCCTCCACTTT. Its translation: CASSWRGHYNSPLHF. The chain uses TRBV11-2 and TRBJ1-6; D possibly corresponds to TRBD1 (6 bases). V was pared by 4 bases and J by 3 bases, with 10 bases between. This CDR3 is 15 amino acids long. Per the germline V gene, CDR1 is SGHAT and CDR2 is FQNNGV.

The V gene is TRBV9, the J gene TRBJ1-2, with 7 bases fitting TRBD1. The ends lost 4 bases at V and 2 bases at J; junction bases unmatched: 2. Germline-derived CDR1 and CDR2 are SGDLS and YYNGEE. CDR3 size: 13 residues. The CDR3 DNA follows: TGTGCCAGCAGCCGGGACAGCAACTATGGCTACACCTTC. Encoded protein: CASSRDSNYGYTF.

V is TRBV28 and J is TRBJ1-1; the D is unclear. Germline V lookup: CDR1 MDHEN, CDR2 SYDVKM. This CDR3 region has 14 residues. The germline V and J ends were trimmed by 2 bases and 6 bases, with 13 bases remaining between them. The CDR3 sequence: CASSLTNSGSEAFF. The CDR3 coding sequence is TGTGCCAGCAGTTTAACAAACAGTGGATCTGAAGCTTTCTTT.

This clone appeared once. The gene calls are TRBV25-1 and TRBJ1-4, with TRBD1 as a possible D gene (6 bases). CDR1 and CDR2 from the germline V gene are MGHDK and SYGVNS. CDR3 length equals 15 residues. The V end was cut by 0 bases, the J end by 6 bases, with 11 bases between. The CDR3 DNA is TGTGCCAGCAGTGAATATGGGGGGCGGGATGAAAAACTGTTTTTT. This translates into CASSEYGGRDEKLFF.

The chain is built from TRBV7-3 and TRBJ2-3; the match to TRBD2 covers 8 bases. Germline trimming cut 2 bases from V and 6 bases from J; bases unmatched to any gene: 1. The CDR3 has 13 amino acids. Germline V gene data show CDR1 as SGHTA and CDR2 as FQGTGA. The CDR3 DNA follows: TGTGCCAGCAGCTTACGGGAGGGGGATACGCAGTATTTT. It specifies CASSLREGDTQYF.

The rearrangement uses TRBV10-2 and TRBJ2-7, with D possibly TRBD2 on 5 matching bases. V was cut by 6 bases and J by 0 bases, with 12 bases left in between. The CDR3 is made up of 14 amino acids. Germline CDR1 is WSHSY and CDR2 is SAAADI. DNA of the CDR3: TGCGCCAGCAGGGGAAGCGGTCCCTCCTACGAGCAGTACTTC. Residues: CASRGSGPSYEQYF.

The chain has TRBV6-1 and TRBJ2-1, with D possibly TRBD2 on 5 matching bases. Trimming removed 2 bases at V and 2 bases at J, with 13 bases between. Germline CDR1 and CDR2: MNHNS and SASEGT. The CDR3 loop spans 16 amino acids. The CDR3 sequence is CASSELLASPYNEQFF. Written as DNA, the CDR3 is TGTGCCAGCAGTGAACTTTTAGCGTCTCCCTACAATGAGCAGTTCTTC.

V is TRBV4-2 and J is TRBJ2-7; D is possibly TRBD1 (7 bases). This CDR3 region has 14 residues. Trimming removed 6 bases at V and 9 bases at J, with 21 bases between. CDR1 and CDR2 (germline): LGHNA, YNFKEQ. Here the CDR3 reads CASSRGTDPTGQYF. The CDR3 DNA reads TGTGCCAGCAGTCGCGGGACAGACCCTACCGGGCAGTACTTC.

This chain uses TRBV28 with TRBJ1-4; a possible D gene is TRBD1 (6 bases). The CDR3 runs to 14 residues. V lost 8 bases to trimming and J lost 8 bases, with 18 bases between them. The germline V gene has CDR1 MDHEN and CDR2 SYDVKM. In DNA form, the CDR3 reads TGTGCCAGCCGCGTAACAGGGAAGTTAGAAAAACTGTTTTTT. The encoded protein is CASRVTGKLEKLFF.

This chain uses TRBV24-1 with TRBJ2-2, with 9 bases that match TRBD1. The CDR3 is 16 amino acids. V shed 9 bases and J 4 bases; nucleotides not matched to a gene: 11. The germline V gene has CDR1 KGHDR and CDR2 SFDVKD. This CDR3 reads CATGPPGTGITGELFF. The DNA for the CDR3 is TGTGCCACCGGGCCACCCGGGACAGGGATCACCGGGGAGCTGTTTTTT.

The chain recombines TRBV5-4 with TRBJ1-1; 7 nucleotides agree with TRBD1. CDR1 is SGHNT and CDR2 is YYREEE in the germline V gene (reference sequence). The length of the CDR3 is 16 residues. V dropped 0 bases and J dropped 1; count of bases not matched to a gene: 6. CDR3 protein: CASSLDPGTANTEAFF. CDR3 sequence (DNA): TGTGCCAGCAGCTTGGACCCCGGGACAGCGAACACTGAAGCTTTCTTT.

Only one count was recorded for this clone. The CDR3 coding sequence is TGTGCCACCAGTGCCTCAGGGACCCTCAATCAGCCCCAGCATTTT. As protein: CATSASGTLNQPQHF. The chain carries TRBV24-1 and TRBJ1-5; possible D gene TRBD1, 5 bases. Trimming stripped 5 bases from V and 3 bases from J, with 13 bases between. Germline CDR1 is KGHDR and CDR2 is SFDVKD. The CDR3 has 15 residues.